A single T cell receptor beta chain is shown here with its context. This entry belongs to a study of blood T cell repertoires in COVID-19. About the study: T cells, B-cell-depleted T cells, or PBMCs supplied cDNA or gDNA.

Measured with immunoSEQ multiplex PCR; TCRdb has only the in-frame clones, and not every one. The sample consists of under 95,000 clones, roughly nine tenths of them appearing once. This CDR3 has 12 residues. In germline, CDR1 is LGHDT, CDR2 YNNKEL (reference sequence). With V trimmed by 4 bases and J by 9 bases, 3 bases remained unmatched. Sequenced sample: peripheral blood. The sequence derives from a man aged 50 to 59 with COVID-19, enrolled during active disease. The V call is TRBV3-1 (or the pseudogene TRBV3-2), the J call TRBJ2-1, with 7 bases lining up with TRBD2. CDR3 bases: TGTGCCAGCAGCCCTGGGGGGGGTGAGCAGTTCTTC. This codes for CASSPGGGEQFF.